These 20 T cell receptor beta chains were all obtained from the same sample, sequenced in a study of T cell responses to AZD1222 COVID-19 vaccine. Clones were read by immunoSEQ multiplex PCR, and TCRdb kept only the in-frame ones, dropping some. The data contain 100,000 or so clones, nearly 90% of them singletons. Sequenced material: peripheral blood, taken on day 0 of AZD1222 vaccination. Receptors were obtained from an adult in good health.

CDR3 amino acids: CASSCRTGGLRETQYF. In DNA form, the CDR3 reads TGTGCCAGCAGCTGCCGGACAGGGGGCCTCCGGGAGACCCAGTACTTC. This chain uses TRBV7-3 with TRBJ2-5, with 11 bases aligning to TRBD1. The CDR3 loop spans 16 amino acids. V shed 4 bases and J 5 bases; nucleotides not matched to a gene: 9. CDR1 and CDR2 from the germline V gene are SGHTA and FQGTGA.

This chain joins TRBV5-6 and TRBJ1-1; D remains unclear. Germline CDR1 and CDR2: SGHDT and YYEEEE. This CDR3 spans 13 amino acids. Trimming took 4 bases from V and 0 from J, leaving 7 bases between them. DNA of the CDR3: TGTGCCAGCAGCCTGACGGTGAACACTGAAGCTTTCTTT. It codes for CASSLTVNTEAFF.

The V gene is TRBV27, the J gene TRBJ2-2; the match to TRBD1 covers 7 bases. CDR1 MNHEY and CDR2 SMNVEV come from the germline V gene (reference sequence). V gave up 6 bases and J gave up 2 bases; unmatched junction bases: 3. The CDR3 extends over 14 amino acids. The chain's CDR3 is CASSRDSNTGELFF. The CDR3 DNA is TGTGCCAGCAGCCGGGACAGCAACACCGGGGAGCTGTTTTTT.

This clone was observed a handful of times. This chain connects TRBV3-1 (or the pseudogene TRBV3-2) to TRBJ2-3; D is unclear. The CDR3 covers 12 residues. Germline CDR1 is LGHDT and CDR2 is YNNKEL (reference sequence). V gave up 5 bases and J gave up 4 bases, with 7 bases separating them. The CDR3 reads CASSWSPDTQYF. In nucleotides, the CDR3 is TGTGCCAGCAGCTGGAGCCCAGATACGCAGTATTTT.

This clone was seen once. This chain's CDR3 is CASSSLPATTYNEQFF. Written as DNA, the CDR3 is TGTGCCAGCAGCTCATTACCCGCGACTACCTACAATGAGCAGTTCTTC. The V call is TRBV7-2, the J call TRBJ2-1; D is possibly TRBD2 (5 bases). The length of the CDR3 is 16 residues. The V end was cut by 4 bases, the J end by 2 bases, with 15 bases between. Germline CDR1 is SGHTA and CDR2 is FQGNSA.

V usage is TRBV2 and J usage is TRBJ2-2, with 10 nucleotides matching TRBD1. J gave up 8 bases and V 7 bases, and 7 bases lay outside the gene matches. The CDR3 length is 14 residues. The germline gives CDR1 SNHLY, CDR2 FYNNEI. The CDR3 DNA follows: TGTGCCAGCAAACCGGACAGGGGGTTTGGGGAGCTGTTTTTT. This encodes CASKPDRGFGELFF. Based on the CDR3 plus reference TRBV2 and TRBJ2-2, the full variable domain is EPEVTQTPSHQVTQMGQEVILRCVPISNHLYFYWYRQILGQKVEFLVSFYNNEISEKSEIFDDQFSVERPDGSNFTLKIRSTKLEDSAMYFCASKPDRGFGELFFGEGSRLTVL.

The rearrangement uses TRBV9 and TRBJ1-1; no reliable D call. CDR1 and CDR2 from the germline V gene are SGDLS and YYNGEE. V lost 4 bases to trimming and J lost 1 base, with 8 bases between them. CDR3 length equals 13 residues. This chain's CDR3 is CASSIGGNTEAFF. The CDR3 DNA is TGTGCCAGCAGCATAGGTGGGAACACTGAAGCTTTCTTT. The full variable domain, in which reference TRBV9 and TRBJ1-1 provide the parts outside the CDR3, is DSGVTQTPKHLITATGQRVTLRCSPRSGDLSVYWYQQSLDQGLQFLIQYYNGEERAKGNILERFSAQQFPDLHSELNLSSLELGDSALYFCASSIGGNTEAFFGQGTRLTVV.

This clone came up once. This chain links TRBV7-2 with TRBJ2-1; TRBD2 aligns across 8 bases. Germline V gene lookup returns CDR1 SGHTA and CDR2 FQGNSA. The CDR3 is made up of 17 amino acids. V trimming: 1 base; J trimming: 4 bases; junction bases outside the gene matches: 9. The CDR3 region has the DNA TGTGCCAGCAGCTTAGGGGGAAGCGGGAGCGTATACAATGAGCAGTTCTTC. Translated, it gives CASSLGGSGSVYNEQFF.

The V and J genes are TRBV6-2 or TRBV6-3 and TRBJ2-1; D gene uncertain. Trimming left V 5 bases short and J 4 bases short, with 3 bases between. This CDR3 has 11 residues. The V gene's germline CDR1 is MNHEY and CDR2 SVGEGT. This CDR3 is CASSTYNEQFF. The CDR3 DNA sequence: TGTGCCAGCAGTACATACAATGAGCAGTTCTTC.

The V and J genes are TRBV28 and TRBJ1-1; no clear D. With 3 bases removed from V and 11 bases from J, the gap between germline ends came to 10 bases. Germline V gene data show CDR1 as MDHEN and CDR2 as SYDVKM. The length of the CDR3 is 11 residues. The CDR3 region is CASSLGWEAFF. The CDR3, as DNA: TGTGCCAGCAGTTTGGGCTGGGAGGCTTTCTTT.

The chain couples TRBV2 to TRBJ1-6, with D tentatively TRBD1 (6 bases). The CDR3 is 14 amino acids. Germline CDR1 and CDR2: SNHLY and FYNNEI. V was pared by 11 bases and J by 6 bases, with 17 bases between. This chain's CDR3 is CAGSLTGLNSPLHF. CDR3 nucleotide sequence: TGTGCCGGGAGCCTTACAGGGCTTAATTCACCCCTCCACTTT.

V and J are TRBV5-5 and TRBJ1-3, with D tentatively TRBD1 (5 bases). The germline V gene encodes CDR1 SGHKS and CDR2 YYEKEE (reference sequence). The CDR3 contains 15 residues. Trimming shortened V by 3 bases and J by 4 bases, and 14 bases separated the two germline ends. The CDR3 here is CASSSLLGDGNTIYF. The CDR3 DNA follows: TGTGCCAGCAGCTCTCTGTTGGGGGACGGAAACACCATATATTTT.

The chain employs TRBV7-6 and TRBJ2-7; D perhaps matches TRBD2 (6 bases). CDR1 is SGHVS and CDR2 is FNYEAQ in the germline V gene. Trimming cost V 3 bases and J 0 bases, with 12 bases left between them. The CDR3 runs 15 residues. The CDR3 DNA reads TGTGCCAGCAGCTTCGGAGGGGCGGGCTCCTACGAGCAGTACTTC. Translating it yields CASSFGGAGSYEQYF.

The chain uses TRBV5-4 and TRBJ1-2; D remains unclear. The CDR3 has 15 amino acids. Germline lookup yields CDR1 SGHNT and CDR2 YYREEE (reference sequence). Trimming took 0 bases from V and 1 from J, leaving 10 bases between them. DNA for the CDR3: TGTGCCAGCAGCTTGGAGGCATGGGATAACTATGGCTACACCTTC. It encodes CASSLEAWDNYGYTF.

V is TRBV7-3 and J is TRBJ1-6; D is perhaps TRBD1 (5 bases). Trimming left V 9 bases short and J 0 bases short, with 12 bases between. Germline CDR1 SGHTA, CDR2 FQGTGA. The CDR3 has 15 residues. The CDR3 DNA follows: TGTGCCAGTAAAAGAGACAGCTCCTATAATTCACCCCTCCACTTT. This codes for CASKRDSSYNSPLHF.

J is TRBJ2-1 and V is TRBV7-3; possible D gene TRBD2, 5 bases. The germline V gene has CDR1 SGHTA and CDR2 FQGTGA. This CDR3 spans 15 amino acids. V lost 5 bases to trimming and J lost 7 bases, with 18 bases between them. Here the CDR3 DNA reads TGTGCCAGCAGCCAGGCCCCGGCGGGCGGGAATGAGCAGTTCTTC. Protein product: CASSQAPAGGNEQFF.

The CDR3 region has the DNA TGTGCCAGCAGTCAGGCCTATGGCTACACCTTC. Encoded protein: CASSQAYGYTF. This chain links TRBV6-6 with TRBJ1-2; D unclear. V lost 5 bases and J lost 4, with 5 bases in between. This CDR3 is 11 amino acids long. Germline CDR1 MNHNY, CDR2 SVGAGI (reference sequence).

DNA for the CDR3: TGTGCCAGCAGCTTAGCGGGGGGTGTTGGGTATGGCTACACCTTC. Its translation: CASSLAGGVGYGYTF. This rearrangement joins TRBV7-6 to TRBJ1-2; the D gene is possibly TRBD1 (5 bases). V lost 0 bases to trimming and J lost 5 bases, with 13 bases between them. This CDR3 has 15 residues. Per the germline V gene, CDR1 is SGHVS and CDR2 is FNYEAQ.

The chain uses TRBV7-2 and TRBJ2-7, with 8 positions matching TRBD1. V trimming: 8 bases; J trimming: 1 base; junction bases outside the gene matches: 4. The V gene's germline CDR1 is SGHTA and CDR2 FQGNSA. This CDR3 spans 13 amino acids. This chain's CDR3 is CASAGQGSYEQYF. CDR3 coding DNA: TGTGCCAGCGCCGGACAGGGATCCTACGAGCAGTACTTC.

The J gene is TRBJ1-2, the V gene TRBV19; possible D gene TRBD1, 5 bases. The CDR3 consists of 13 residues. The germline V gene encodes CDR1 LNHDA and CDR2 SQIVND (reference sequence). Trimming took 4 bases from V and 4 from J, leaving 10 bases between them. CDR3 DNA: TGTGCCAGTAGTACGGGGGAGGGCTATGGCTACACCTTC. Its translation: CASSTGEGYGYTF.